This TCR beta chain derives from a study of T cells in Graves' hyperthyroidism and ophthalmopathy. The source material, RNA transcripts, was used to amplify TCR beta CDR3 regions. Researchers ran a first-round RT-PCR on the TCR CDR3 using the HTBI primer set. TCRdb used MiXCR to reprocess the multiplex PCR reads, holding one entry per CDR3 protein. This table has about 640,000 distinct CDR3 sequences, just under 45% appearing once. The CDR3 length is 17 residues. The germline V gene encodes CDR1 SGHVS and CDR2 FQNEAQ. V was clipped by 5 bases and J by 3 bases; unmatched bases: 8. Material for sequencing was peripheral blood or thyroid tissue (not recorded which). The receptor's source is an adult man with Graves' disease, either hyperthyroidism or ophthalmopathy (not recorded which). The rearrangement links TRBV7-8 to TRBJ2-5, with 14 bases aligning to TRBD2. The CDR3 loop is CASSLTSGRDLKETQYF. In nucleotides, the CDR3 is TGTGCCAGCAGCCTGACTAGCGGGAGGGACCTAAAAGAGACCCAGTACTTC.